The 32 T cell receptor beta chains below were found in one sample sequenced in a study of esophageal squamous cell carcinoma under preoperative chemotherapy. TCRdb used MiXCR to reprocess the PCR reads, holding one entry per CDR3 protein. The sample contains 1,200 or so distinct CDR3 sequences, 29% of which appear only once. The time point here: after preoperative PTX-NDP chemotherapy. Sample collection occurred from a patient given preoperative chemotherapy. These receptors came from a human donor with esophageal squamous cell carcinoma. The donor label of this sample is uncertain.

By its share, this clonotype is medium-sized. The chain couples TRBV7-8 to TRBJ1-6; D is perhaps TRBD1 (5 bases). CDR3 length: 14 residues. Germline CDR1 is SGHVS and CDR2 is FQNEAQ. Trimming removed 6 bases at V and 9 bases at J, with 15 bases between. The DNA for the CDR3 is TGTGCCAGCAGGGACATACTTCAGGGTTCACCCCTCCACTTT. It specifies CASRDILQGSPLHF. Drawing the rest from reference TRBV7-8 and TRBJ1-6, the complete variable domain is GAGVSQSPRYKVAKRGQDVALRCDPISGHVSLFWYQQALGQGPEFLTYFQNEAQLDKSGLPSDRFFAERPEGSVSTLKIQRTQQEDSAVYLCASRDILQGSPLHFGNGTRLTVT.

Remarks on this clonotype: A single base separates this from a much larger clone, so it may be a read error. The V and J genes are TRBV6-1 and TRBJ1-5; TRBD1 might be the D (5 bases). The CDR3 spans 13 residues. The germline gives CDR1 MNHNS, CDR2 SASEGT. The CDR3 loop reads CAGSRTSNQPQHF. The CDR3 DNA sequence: TGTGCCGGCAGCAGGACAAGCAATCAGCCCCAGCATTTT.

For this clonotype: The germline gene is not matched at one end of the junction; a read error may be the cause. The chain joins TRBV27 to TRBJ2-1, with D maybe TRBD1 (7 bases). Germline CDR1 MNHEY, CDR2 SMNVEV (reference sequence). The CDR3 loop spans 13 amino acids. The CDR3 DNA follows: TGTGCCAGCGGTTTGGCGGGACAGCGCATCCCGTTGTTC. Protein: CASGLAGQRIPLF.

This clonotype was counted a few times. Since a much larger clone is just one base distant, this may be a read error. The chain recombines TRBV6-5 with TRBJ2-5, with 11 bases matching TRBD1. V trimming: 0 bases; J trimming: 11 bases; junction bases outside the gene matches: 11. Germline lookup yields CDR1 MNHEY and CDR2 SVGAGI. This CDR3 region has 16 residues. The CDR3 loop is CASSYSRDRGFNEQYF. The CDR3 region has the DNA TGTGCCAGCAGTTACTCCCGGGACAGGGGGTTCAATGAGCAGTACTTC.

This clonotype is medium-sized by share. The CDR3: CASSSGSAPYEQFF. In nucleotides, the CDR3 is TGTGCCAGCAGTTCCGGGTCCGCCCCCTACGAGCAGTTCTTC. The rearrangement uses TRBV12-3 or TRBV12-4 and TRBJ2-1; D call uncertain. Trimming stripped 4 bases from V and 10 bases from J, with 17 bases between. The CDR3 extends over 14 amino acids.

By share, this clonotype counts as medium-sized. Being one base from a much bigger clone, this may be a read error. CDR3 loop: CASRLTTYNEQYF. The CDR3 nucleotides read TGCGCCAGCAGACTGACTACCTACAATGAGCAGTACTTC. The chain combines TRBV10-2 with TRBJ2-1, with D tentatively TRBD2 (5 bases). The DNA end is more similar to TRBJ2-7, so the J call may be wrong. This CDR3 comprises 13 residues. The germline CDR1 and CDR2 sequences are WSHSY and SAAADI.

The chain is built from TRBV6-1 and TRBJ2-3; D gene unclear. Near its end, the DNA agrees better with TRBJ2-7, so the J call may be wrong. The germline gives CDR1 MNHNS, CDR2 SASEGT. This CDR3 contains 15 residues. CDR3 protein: CASSEAVSANGEQYF. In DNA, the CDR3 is TGTGCCAGCAGTGAAGCGGTCTCGGCTAACGGTGAGCAGTACTTC.

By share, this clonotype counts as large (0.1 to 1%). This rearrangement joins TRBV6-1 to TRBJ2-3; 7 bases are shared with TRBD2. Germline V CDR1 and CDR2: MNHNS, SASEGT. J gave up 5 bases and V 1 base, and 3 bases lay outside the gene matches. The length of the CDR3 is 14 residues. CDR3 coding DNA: TGTGCCAGCAGTGAAGTAGCGGGCCTAGATACGCAGTATTTT. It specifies CASSEVAGLDTQYF.

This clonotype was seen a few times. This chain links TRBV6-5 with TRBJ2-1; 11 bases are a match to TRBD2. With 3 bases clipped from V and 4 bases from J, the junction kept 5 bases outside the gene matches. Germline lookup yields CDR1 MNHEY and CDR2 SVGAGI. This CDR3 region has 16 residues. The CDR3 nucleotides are TGTGCCAGCAGTTATAGGTCTAGCGGGAGGTACAATGAGCAGTTCTTC. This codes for CASSYRSSGRYNEQFF.

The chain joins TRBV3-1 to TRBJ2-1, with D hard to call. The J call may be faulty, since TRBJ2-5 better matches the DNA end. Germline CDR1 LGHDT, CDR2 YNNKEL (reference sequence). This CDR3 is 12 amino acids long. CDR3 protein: CASSQPPSDQYF. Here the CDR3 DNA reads TGTGCCAGCAGCCAACCGCCGTCGGACCAGTACTTC.

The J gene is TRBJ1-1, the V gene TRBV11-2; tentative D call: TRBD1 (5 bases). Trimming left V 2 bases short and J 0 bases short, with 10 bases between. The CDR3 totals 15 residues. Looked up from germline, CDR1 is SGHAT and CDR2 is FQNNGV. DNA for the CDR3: TGTGCCAGCAGCTTAACAGGACCTCTGAACACTGAAGCTTTCTTT. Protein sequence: CASSLTGPLNTEAFF.

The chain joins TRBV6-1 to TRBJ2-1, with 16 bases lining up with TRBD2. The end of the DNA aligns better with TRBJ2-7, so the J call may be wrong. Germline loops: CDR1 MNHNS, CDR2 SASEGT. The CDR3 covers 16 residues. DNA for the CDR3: TGTGCCAGCAAGGGTACGGGACTAGCGGGAGGGCGGGAGCAGTACTTC. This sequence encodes CASKGTGLAGGREQYF.

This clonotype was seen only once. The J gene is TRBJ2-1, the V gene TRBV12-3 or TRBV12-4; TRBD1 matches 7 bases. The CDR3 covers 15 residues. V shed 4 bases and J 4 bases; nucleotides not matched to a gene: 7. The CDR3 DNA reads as TGTGCCAGCAGTTCGGAGAGGGGGCGATACAATGAGCAGTTCTTC. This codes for CASSSERGRYNEQFF.

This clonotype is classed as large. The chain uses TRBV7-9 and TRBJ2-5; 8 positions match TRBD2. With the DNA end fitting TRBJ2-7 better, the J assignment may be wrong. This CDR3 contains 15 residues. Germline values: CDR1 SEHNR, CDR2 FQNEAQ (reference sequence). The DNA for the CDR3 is TGTGCCAGCAGCCTACTAAGCGGGAGAGCATACGAGCAGTACTTC. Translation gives CASSLLSGRAYEQYF.

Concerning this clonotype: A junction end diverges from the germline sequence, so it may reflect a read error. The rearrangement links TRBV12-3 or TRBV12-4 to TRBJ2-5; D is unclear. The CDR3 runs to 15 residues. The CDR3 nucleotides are TGTGCCATTTGCGCCGCGCGGTACGCGCAAGAGACCCGGTACTTC. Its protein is CAICAARYAQETRYF.

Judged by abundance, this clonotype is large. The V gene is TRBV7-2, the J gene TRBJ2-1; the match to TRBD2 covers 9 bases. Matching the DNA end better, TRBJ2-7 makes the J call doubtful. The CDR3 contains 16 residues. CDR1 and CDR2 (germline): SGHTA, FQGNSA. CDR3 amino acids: CASSRSGRRSYNEQYF. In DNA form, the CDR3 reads TGTGCCAGCAGCCGTAGCGGGAGAAGGTCCTACAATGAGCAGTACTTC.

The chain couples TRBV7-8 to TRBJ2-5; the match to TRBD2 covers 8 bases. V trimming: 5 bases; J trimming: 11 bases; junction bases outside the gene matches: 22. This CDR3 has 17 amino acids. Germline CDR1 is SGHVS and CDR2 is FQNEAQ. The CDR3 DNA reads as TGTGCCAGCAGCCCGGCTGGCGGGAGGCCGTCGGGCAATGAGCAGTACTTC. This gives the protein CASSPAGGRPSGNEQYF.

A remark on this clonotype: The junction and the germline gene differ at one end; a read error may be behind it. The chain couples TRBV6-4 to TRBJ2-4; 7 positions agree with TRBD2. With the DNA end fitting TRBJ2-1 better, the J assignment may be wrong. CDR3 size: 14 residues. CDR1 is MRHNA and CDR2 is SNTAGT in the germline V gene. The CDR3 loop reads CVSSDSGSGLEQFF. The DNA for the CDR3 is TGTGTCAGCAGTGACTCTGGTAGCGGGTTGGAGCAGTTCTTC.

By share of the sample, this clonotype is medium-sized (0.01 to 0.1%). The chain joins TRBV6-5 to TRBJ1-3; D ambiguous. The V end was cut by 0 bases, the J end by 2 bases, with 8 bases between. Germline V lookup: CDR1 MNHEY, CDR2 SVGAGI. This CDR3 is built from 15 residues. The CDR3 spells CASSYSWLTGNTIYF. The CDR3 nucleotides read TGTGCCAGCAGTTACTCGTGGCTTACTGGAAACACCATATATTTT.

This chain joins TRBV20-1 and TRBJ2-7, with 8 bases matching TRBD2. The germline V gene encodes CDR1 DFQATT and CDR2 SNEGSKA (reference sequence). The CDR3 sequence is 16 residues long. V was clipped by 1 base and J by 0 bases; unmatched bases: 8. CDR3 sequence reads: CSARVITSGYSYEQYF. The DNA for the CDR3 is TGCAGTGCTAGAGTAATTACTAGCGGATACTCCTACGAGCAGTACTTC.

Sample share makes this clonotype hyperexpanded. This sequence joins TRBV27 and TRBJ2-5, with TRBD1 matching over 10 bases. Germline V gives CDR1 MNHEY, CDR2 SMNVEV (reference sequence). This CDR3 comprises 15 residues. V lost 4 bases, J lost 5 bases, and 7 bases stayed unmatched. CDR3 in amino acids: CASSSTGTGAETQYF. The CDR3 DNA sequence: TGTGCCAGCAGTTCCACCGGGACAGGGGCCGAGACCCAGTACTTC.

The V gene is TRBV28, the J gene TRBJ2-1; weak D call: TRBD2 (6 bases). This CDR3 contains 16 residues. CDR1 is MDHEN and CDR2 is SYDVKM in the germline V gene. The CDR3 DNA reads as TGTGCGAGCGCCCCCGGAGGGCGGTCGAACTACAATGAGCAGTTCTTC. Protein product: CASAPGGRSNYNEQFF.

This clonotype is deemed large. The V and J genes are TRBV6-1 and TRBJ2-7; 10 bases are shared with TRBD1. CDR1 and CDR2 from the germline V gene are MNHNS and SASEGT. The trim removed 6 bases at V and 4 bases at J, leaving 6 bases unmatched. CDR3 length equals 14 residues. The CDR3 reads CASRRGQGTYEQYF. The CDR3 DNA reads TGTGCCAGCAGGAGGGGACAGGGGACATACGAGCAGTACTTC.

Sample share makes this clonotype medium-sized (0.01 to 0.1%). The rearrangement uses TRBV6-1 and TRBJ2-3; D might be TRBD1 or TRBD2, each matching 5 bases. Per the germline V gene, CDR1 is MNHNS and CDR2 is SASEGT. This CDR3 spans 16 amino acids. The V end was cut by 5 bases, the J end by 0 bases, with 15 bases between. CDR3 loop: CASSSGQGFSTDTQYF. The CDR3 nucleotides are TGTGCCAGCAGTAGCGGTCAGGGATTTAGCACAGATACGCAGTATTTT.

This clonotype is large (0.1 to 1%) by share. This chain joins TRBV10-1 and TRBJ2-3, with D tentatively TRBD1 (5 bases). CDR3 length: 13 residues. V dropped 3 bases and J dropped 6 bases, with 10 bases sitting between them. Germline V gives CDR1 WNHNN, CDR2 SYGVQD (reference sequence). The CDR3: CASSETRVDTQYF. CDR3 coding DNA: TGCGCCAGCAGTGAAACCAGGGTGGATACGCAGTATTTT.

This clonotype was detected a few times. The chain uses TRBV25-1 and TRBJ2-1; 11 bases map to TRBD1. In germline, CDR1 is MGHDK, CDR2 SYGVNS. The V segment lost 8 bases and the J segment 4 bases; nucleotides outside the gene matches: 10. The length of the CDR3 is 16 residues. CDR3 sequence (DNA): TGTGCCAGCGGCAAACCGGGACAGGGGGTGTACAATGAGCAGTTCTTC. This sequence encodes CASGKPGQGVYNEQFF.

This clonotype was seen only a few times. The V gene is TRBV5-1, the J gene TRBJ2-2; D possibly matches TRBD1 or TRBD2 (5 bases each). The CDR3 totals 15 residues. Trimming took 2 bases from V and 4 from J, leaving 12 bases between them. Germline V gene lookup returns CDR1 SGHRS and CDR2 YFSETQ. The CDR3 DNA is TGCGCCAGCAGCTTAGCAGGGAGCCCCACCGGGGAGCTGTTTTTT. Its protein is CASSLAGSPTGELFF.

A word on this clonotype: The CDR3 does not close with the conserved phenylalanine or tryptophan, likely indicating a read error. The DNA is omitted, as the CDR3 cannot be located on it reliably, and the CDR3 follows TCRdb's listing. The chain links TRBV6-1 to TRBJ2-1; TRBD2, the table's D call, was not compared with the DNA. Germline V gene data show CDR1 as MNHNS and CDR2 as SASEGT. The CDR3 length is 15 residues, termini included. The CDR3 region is CASSTLACTYNEQCC.

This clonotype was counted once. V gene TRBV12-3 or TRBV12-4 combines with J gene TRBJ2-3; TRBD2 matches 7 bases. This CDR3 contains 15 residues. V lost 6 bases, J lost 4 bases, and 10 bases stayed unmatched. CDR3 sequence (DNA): TGTGCCAGCAGATTGGGGAGGGCCTTGGCAGATACGCAGTATTTT. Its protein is CASRLGRALADTQYF.

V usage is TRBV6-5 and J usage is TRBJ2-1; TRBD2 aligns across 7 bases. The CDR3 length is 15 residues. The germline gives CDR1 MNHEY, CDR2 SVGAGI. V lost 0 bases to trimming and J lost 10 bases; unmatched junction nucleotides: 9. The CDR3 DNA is TGTGCCAGCAGTTACTCTGGGGAGGGCTCCTACGAGCAGTTCTTC. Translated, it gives CASSYSGEGSYEQFF.

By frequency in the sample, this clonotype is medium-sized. The CDR3 loop is CASSRDSDYGYTF. CDR3 nucleotide sequence: TGTGCCAGCAGTCGGGACAGCGACTATGGCTACACCTTC. The gene calls are TRBV12-3 or TRBV12-4 and TRBJ1-2; TRBD1 matches at 7 bases. The CDR3 sequence is 13 residues long. J was trimmed by 3 bases and V by 5 bases; bases with no gene match: 3.

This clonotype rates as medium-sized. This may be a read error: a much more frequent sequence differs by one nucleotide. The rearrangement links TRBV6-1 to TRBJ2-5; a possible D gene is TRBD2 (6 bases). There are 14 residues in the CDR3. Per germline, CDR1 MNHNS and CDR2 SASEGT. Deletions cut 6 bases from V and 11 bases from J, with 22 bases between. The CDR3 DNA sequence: TGTGCCAGCAGGGACGGGACTCAGTACAATGAGCAGTACTTC. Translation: CASRDGTQYNEQYF.